The 2 T cell receptor beta chains below all came from one sample that was sequenced in a study of CD8 T cells in ankylosing spondylitis (TCRdb year 2017). Library preparation was by 5' RACE. Data came from an Illumina HiSeq 2500. In TCRdb, the public reads were trimmed at Q25 with fastp and aligned with MiXCR, with productive beta chains retained. Entries that share a CDR3 protein sequence are merged under the most common genes and DNA. The sample contains 200,000 to 250,000 distinct CDR3 sequences, approximately 30% of them found a single time. The ten largest clones represent about 4.2% of the sample. Sequencing used blood, either unsorted or a sorted T cell fraction (not recorded which). The receptors here all came from a male donor with ankylosing spondylitis or in good health (not recorded which).

The chain has TRBV7-8 and TRBJ2-2; D ambiguous. The CDR3 totals 11 residues. Germline V gene data show CDR1 as SGHVS and CDR2 as FQNEAQ. The V gene lost 3 bases and the J gene lost 10 bases, with 6 bases spanning the gap. CDR3 sequence: CASSFVTELFF. The CDR3 DNA reads TGTGCCAGCAGCTTTGTTACGGAGCTGTTTTTT.

The V call is TRBV20-1, the J call TRBJ2-3, with 8 positions matching TRBD2. The CDR3 spans 14 residues. Germline values: CDR1 DFQATT, CDR2 SNEGSKA (reference sequence). The junction had 10 bases not matched to a gene; V was cut back by 6 bases and J by 5 bases. The CDR3 here is CSATRGGLIDTQYF. The CDR3 nucleotides are TGCAGTGCAACCCGGGGGGGCCTGATAGATACGCAGTATTTT.